Each of the 20 T cell receptor beta chains below was sequenced from the same sample in a study of cytotoxic CD8 clonotypes in ibrutinib-treated CLL. Only in-frame clones appear in the TCRdb table, and some are missing; sequencing was by immunoSEQ multiplex PCR. The table shows 150,000 or so clones, with about 72% occurring only once. The specimen comprised PBMCs, sampled after 12 months of ibrutinib treatment. Receptors were obtained from a human donor with chronic lymphocytic leukemia.

This clone was observed a handful of times. The CDR3 bases are TGCGCCAGCAGCTCAAGGGGTGTACCAGGCTATGGCTACACCTTC. Encoded protein: CASSSRGVPGYGYTF. V is TRBV4-1 and J is TRBJ1-2; tentative D call: TRBD1 (5 bases). Germline CDR1 MGHRA, CDR2 YSYEKL. The length of the CDR3 is 15 residues. The V and J ends lost 5 bases and 4 bases respectively, with 17 bases between them.

The J gene is TRBJ1-6, the V gene TRBV5-5; possible D gene TRBD1, 5 bases. The length of the CDR3 is 15 residues. V was pared by 0 bases and J by 7 bases, with 11 bases between. Germline V gives CDR1 SGHKS, CDR2 YYEKEE (reference sequence). The CDR3 reads CASSLEGTVNSPLHF. The CDR3 DNA follows: TGTGCCAGCAGCTTGGAAGGGACGGTGAATTCACCCCTCCACTTT.

This chain uses TRBV9 with TRBJ1-2, with D possibly matching TRBD1 (5 bases). Germline V lookup: CDR1 SGDLS, CDR2 YYNGEE. V was pared by 4 bases and J by 5 bases, with 6 bases between. The CDR3 consists of 11 residues. CDR3 coding DNA: TGTGCCAGCAGCTCAGGGTATGGCTACACCTTC. It encodes CASSSGYGYTF.

CDR3 nucleotides: TGTGCCAGCTTGTCGGGCGGGGAGCTGTTTTTT. It is translated as CASLSGGELFF. This chain uses TRBV7-9 with TRBJ2-2; D not resolved. The germline gives CDR1 SEHNR, CDR2 FQNEAQ (reference sequence). V was shortened by 8 bases and J by 7 bases, with 8 bases between the two germline ends. There are 11 residues in the CDR3.

V usage is TRBV7-2 and J usage is TRBJ2-1, with 12 nucleotides matching TRBD1. CDR1 and CDR2 (germline): SGHTA, FQGNSA. The CDR3 is 16 amino acids. The trim removed 7 bases at V and 6 bases at J, leaving 10 bases unmatched. The chain's CDR3 is CASNSGGTGGFNEQFF. The CDR3 nucleotides read TGTGCCAGCAACTCGGGTGGGACAGGGGGCTTCAATGAGCAGTTCTTC.

This chain links TRBV5-1 with TRBJ2-3, with D tentatively TRBD2 (6 bases). The CDR3 runs to 14 residues. The V end was cut by 4 bases, the J end by 0 bases, with 9 bases between. Germline V gene data show CDR1 as SGHRS and CDR2 as YFSETQ. The CDR3, as DNA: TGCGCCAGCAGCCGGCGGGGAAGCACAGATACGCAGTATTTT. It is translated as CASSRRGSTDTQYF.

This chain connects TRBV5-1 to TRBJ2-2, with 8 bases matching TRBD1. CDR1 is SGHRS, CDR2 YFSETQ, per germline. Trimming removed 5 bases from V and 6 bases from J; junction bases left unmatched: 3. CDR3 length equals 13 residues. This chain's CDR3 is CASRQGVPGELFF. CDR3 coding DNA: TGCGCCAGCAGACAGGGGGTTCCCGGGGAGCTGTTTTTT.

This chain connects TRBV28 to TRBJ2-1; D may match TRBD1 or TRBD2 (6 bases each). The CDR3 spans 15 residues. V lost 3 bases and J 9 bases, leaving 18 bases between the germline ends. From germline, CDR1 is MDHEN and CDR2 SYDVKM. The CDR3 bases are TGTGCCAGCAGTTTTGGTGGGGCCGGGGGCTTTGAGCAGTTCTTC. It yields the protein CASSFGGAGGFEQFF.

This clone was counted a few times. The V and J genes are TRBV6-5 and TRBJ2-6; D is ambiguous. Germline loops: CDR1 MNHEY, CDR2 SVGAGI. The CDR3 spans 15 residues. The germline V and J ends were trimmed by 6 bases and 0 bases, with 9 bases remaining between them. CDR3 region: CASSPLTSGANVLTF. Here the CDR3 DNA reads TGTGCCAGCAGCCCCCTTACCTCTGGGGCCAACGTCCTGACTTTC.

The gene calls are TRBV28 and TRBJ1-1; no firm D call. In germline, CDR1 is MDHEN, CDR2 SYDVKM. This CDR3 is 10 amino acids long. V lost 6 bases, J lost 7 bases, and 6 bases lay in between. The CDR3 protein is CASRGDEAFF. Here the CDR3 DNA reads TGTGCCAGCAGGGGTGATGAAGCTTTCTTT.

The chain employs TRBV28 and TRBJ1-4, with D maybe TRBD1 (6 bases). CDR3 length equals 17 residues. The germline CDR1 and CDR2 sequences are MDHEN and SYDVKM. V gave up 5 bases and J gave up 1 base, with 17 bases separating them. For the CDR3, the DNA is TGTGCCAGCAGTCACCGGAATTCAGGGGAAACTAATGAAAAACTGTTTTTT. Translating gives CASSHRNSGETNEKLFF.

The chain employs TRBV7-3 and TRBJ2-2; TRBD2 agrees at 8 bases. V shed 3 bases, J shed 7 bases, and the junction held 13 bases outside the gene matches. Germline V lookup: CDR1 SGHTA, CDR2 FQGTGA. This CDR3 comprises 17 residues. The CDR3 region has the DNA TGTGCCAGCAGCTTGGAGAGCGGGAGCTTTCGTAACGGGGAGCTGTTTTTT. It translates to CASSLESGSFRNGELFF.

Written as DNA, the CDR3 is TGTGCCTGGAGCGGGGCGGGCACCCCCACAGATACGCAGTATTTT. The encoded protein is CAWSGAGTPTDTQYF. The chain carries TRBV30 and TRBJ2-3; possibly TRBD1 or TRBD2 for D (5 bases each). This CDR3 has 15 residues. Germline values: CDR1 GTSNPN, CDR2 SVGIG (reference sequence). Trimming took 3 bases from V and 2 from J, leaving 15 bases between them.

The V and J genes are TRBV2 and TRBJ2-5, with TRBD1 matching over 7 bases. The CDR3 sequence is 14 residues long. Unmatched junction bases numbered 8, after V lost 10 bases and J lost 0 bases. Germline-derived CDR1 and CDR2 are SNHLY and FYNNEI. CDR3 DNA: TGTGCCATACCCGGACAGGAAGACCAAGAGACCCAGTACTTC. This translates into CAIPGQEDQETQYF.

This chain uses TRBV5-5 with TRBJ2-1; D gene uncertain. The CDR3 is 17 residues long. Between the trimmed V and J ends, which lost 4 bases and 0 bases, there was a span of 17 bases. Germline V gene lookup returns CDR1 SGHKS and CDR2 YYEKEE (reference sequence). CDR3 protein: CASSPRLGASSYNEQFF. The CDR3 coding sequence is TGTGCCAGCAGCCCGAGGTTGGGCGCGAGCTCCTACAATGAGCAGTTCTTC.

The V call is TRBV7-6, the J call TRBJ2-7, with D perhaps TRBD2 (6 bases). Per germline, CDR1 SGHVS and CDR2 FNYEAQ. This CDR3 comprises 13 residues. Trimming pared 1 base from V and 3 bases from J, leaving 7 bases between. This CDR3 reads CASSLGLVYEQYF. The CDR3, as DNA: TGTGCCAGCAGCTTAGGACTAGTCTACGAGCAGTACTTC.

This clone turned up a few times. For the CDR3, the DNA is TGTGCCAGCACCGTGCACGCAAGCACCGGGGAGCTGTTTTTT. It translates to CASTVHASTGELFF. J is TRBJ2-2 and V is TRBV28; D ambiguous. The CDR3 has 14 amino acids. V dropped 7 bases and J dropped 4 bases, with 13 bases sitting between them. Germline V lookup: CDR1 MDHEN, CDR2 SYDVKM.

The chain joins TRBV27 to TRBJ1-4, with D possibly matching TRBD1 (6 bases). The V end lost 7 bases, the J end lost 10 bases, and 25 bases lay between the germline ends. This CDR3 is built from 16 residues. From germline, CDR1 is MNHEY and CDR2 SMNVEV (reference sequence). In nucleotides, the CDR3 is TGTGCCAGCACCTCAGCGGTGACCGGGGGCAGTGGAAAACTGTTTTTT. Protein: CASTSAVTGGSGKLFF.

This chain links TRBV5-1 with TRBJ1-2; no clear D gene. The germline CDR1 and CDR2 sequences are SGHRS and YFSETQ. This CDR3 has 14 residues. Trimming took off 4 bases at V and 1 base at J, with 11 bases between the two ends. CDR3: CASSRGSINYGYTF. The CDR3 DNA reads as TGCGCCAGCAGCCGCGGGTCTATTAACTATGGCTACACCTTC.

J is TRBJ2-3 and V is TRBV7-3; no clear D. Germline-derived CDR1 and CDR2 are SGHTA and FQGTGA. V lost 3 bases, J lost 4 bases, and 5 bases lay in between. CDR3 length: 12 residues. This chain's CDR3 is CASSFGSDTQYF. The CDR3 DNA sequence: TGTGCCAGCAGCTTTGGGTCAGATACGCAGTATTTT.